This section outlines one T cell receptor beta chain sequence together with its context. This sample stems from a study of T cell changes during pregnancy in multiple sclerosis. TCRdb's copy holds only in-frame clones and misses some; the assay was immunoSEQ multiplex PCR. The sample records some 85,000 clones, about 96% being singletons. CDR3 size: 14 residues. Trimming shortened V by 0 bases and J by 3 bases, and 10 bases separated the two germline ends. The germline V gene encodes CDR1 SGDLS and CDR2 YYNGEE. This clonotype was obtained from a female donor with multiple sclerosis, enrolled in a pregnancy study. Sequences were derived from peripheral blood, sampled in the second trimester of pregnancy. The chain recombines TRBV9 with TRBJ2-7; tentatively, D is TRBD1 (5 bases). The CDR3 is CASSVGDQGYEQYF. In DNA form, the CDR3 reads TGTGCCAGCAGCGTAGGGGATCAGGGCTACGAGCAGTACTTC.